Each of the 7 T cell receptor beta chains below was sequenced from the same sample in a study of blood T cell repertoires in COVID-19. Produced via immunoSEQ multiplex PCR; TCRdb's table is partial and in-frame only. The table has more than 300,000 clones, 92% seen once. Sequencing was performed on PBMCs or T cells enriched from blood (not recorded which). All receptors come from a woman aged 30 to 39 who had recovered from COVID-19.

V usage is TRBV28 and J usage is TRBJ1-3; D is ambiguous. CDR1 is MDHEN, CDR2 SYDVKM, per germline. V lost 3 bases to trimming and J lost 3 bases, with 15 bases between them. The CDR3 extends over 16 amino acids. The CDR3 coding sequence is TGTGCCAGCAGTTTCCGGGGAGGGTCGAATGGAAACACCATATATTTT. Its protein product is CASSFRGGSNGNTIYF.

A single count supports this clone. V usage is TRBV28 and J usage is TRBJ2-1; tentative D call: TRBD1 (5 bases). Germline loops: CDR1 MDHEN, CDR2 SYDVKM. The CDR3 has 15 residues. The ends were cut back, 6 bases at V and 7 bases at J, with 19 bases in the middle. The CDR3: CASSQHSGIPNEQFF. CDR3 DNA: TGTGCCAGCAGCCAACATTCAGGGATACCTAATGAGCAGTTCTTC. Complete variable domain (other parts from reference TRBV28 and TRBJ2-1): DVKVTQSSRYLVKRTGEKVFLECVQDMDHENMFWYRQDPGLGLRLIYFSYDVKMKEKGDIPEGYSVSREKKERFSLILESASTNQTSMYLCASSQHSGIPNEQFFGPGTRLTVL.

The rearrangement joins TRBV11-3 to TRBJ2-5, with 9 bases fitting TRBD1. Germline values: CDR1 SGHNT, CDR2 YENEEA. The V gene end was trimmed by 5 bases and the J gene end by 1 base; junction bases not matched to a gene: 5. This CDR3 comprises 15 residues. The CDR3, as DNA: TGTGCCAGCAGCCCGGGACAGGGCCCCCAAGAGACCCAGTACTTC. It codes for CASSPGQGPQETQYF. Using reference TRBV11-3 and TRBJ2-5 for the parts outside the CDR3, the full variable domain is EAGVVQSPRYKIIEKKQPVAFWCNPISGHNTLYWYLQNLGQGPELLIRYENEEAVDDSQLPKDRFSAERLKGVDSTLKIQPAELGDSAVYLCASSPGQGPQETQYFGPGTRLLVL.

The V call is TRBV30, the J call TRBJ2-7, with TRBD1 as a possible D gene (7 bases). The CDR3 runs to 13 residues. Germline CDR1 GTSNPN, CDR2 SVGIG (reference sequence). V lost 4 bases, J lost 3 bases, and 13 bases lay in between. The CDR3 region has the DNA TGTGCCTGGAAGCGACAGGGAGGCTACGAGCAGTACTTC. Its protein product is CAWKRQGGYEQYF.

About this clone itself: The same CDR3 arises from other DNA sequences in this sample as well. The CDR3 sequence: CASSLSGTVNSPLHF. DNA for the CDR3: TGTGCCAGCAGTTTATCCGGGACAGTAAATTCACCCCTCCACTTT. The chain carries TRBV27 and TRBJ1-6; 7 bases map to TRBD1. Trimming removed 0 bases from V and 7 bases from J; junction bases left unmatched: 3. This CDR3 comprises 15 residues. Germline CDR1 reads MNHEY; CDR2 reads SMNVEV (reference sequence).

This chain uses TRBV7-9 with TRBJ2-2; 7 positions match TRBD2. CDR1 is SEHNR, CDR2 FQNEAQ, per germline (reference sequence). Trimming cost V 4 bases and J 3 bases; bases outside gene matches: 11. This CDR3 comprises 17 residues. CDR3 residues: CASSSERDLTDTGELFF. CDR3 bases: TGTGCCAGCAGCTCAGAGCGGGACCTAACCGACACCGGGGAGCTGTTTTTT.

CDR3 sequence reads: CASSTQGSGTDTQYF. CDR3 bases: TGTGCCAGCAGCACACAGGGGAGCGGCACAGATACGCAGTATTTT. The J gene is TRBJ2-3, the V gene TRBV7-9; 7 nucleotides agree with TRBD1. Germline V gene sequence: CDR1 SEHNR, CDR2 FQNEAQ (reference sequence). CDR3 length: 15 residues. V was clipped by 5 bases and J by 1 base; unmatched bases: 6.